This T cell receptor beta chain was retrieved from a study of blood T cells in healthy people across ages. Study-level points and caveats: TCR beta diversity, measured per million T cells, fell in a roughly linear way with age.

Per germline, CDR1 SQVTM and CDR2 ANQGSEA. CDR3 size: 12 residues. V gave up 5 bases and J gave up 5 bases, with 12 bases separating them. For the second PCR, which ran for 7 to 11 cycles, a sample-barcoded 5' primer and a J-beta primer mix were used. One entry per CDR3 protein, called by TCRdb with MiXCR from the 5' RACE reads. The profile shows about 800,000 distinct CDR3 sequences, 25% of them singletons. About this clonotype: The antigen is unknown.

These same records also appear under a second study, on T cells of mothers and their children.

This TCR was sampled from a boy aged 5-17 years in good health. The chain carries TRBV29-1 and TRBJ1-1; D perhaps matches TRBD1 (5 bases). The source material was blood. The CDR3 DNA follows: TGCAGCGTTTTAGGCGGACAAACTGAAGCTTTCTTT. The encoded protein is CSVLGGQTEAFF. Filled out from reference TRBV29-1 and TRBJ1-1, the complete variable domain reads SAVISQKPSRDICQRGTSLTIQCQVDSQVTMMFWYRQQPGQSLTLIATANQGSEATYESGFVIDKFPISRPNLTFSTLTVSNMSPEDSSIYLCSVLGGQTEAFFGQGTRLTVV.